The present entry profiles one TCR beta chain with its context. There are 15 residues in the CDR3. These data originate in a study of shared clonotypes between healthy human individuals. The protocol was immunoSEQ multiplex PCR, while the TCRdb copy is restricted to in-frame clones and leaves out a portion. The table lists around 700,000 clones, approximately 74% of them singletons. The TCR comes from a woman aged 25-40 years in good health. The sequenced sample consisted of memory CD4+ T cells sorted from blood. Subset noted: CD45RA-negative fraction. This rearrangement joins TRBV21-1 to TRBJ2-1; TRBD1, the table's D call, lacks a check against the DNA. TRBV21-1 is assigned pseudogene status. The CDR3 sequence: CASGGEGAVGNEQFF. CDR3 sequence (DNA): TGTGCCAGCGGGGGAGAGGGGGCGGTGGGCAATGAGCAGTTCTTC.